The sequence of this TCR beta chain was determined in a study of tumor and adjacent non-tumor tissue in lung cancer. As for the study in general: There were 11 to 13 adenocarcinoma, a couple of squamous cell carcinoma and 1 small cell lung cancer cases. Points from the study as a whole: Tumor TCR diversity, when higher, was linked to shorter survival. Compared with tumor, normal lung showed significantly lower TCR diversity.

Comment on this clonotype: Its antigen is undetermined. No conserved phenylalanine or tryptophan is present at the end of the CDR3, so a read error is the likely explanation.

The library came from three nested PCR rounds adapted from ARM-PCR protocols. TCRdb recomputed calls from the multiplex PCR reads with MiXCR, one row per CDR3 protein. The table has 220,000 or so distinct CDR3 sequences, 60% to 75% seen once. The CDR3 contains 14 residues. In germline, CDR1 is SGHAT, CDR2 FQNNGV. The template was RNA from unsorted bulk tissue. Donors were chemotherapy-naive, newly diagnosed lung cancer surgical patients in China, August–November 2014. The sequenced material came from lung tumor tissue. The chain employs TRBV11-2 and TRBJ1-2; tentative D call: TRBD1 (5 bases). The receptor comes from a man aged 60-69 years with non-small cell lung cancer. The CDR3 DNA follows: TGTGCCACCAGCTCCGGGACGGTACGAGATGGCTACACCTTA. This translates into CATSSGTVRDGYTL.